This T cell receptor (beta chain) was sequenced for a study of T cells in Graves' hyperthyroidism and ophthalmopathy. Background on the study: Peripheral blood was obtained at initial diagnosis, preceding any treatment.

This clonotype was observed at least ten times. CDR1 is PRHDT, CDR2 FYEKMQ, per germline (reference sequence). The CDR3 covers 16 residues. V gave up 5 bases and J gave up 3 bases; unmatched junction bases: 11. RNA transcripts were the template for amplifying TCR beta CDR3 regions. HTBI primers were employed in a first-round RT-PCR of the TCR CDR3. MiXCR was run by TCRdb on the multiplex PCR reads, yielding one entry per CDR3 protein. The profile covers nearly 600,000 distinct CDR3 sequences, with approximately 14% appearing a single time and 5.8% taken by the ten largest. Material for sequencing was blood. The chain uses TRBV13 and TRBJ1-1; TRBD1 matches 8 bases. The clonotype was recovered from a woman aged 30 to 39 with Graves' hyperthyroidism that later progressed to Graves' ophthalmopathy. CDR3 DNA sequence: TGTGCCAGCAGCCTCCAGGGACAGGTCTCGGACACTGAAGCTTTCTTT. Its translation: CASSLQGQVSDTEAFF.